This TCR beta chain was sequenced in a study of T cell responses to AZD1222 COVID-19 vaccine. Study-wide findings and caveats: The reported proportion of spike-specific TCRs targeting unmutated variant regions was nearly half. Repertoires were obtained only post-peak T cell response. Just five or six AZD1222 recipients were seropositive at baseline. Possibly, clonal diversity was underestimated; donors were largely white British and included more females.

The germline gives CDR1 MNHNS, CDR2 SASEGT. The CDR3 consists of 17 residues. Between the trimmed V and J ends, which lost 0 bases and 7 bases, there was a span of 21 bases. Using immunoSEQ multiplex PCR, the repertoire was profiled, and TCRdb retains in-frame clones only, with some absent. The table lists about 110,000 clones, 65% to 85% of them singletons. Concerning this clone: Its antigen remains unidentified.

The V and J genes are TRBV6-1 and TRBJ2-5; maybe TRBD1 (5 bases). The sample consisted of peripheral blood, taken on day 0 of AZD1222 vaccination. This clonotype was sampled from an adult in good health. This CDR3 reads CASSEARSGDSRRTQYF. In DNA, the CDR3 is TGTGCCAGCAGTGAAGCGCGTAGTGGAGACAGTCGTCGGACCCAGTACTTC.